Listed here is a single TCR beta chain. Antigen: not known. At collection, donors were nominally healthy, but unrecorded immune exposures were probable. The data derive from a study of cytomegalovirus exposure and HLA in healthy donors. General study points: Cytomegalovirus association was listed for under 200 TCR beta chains. Certain sequence variants were highly shared and formed a cluster, and this cluster was likely a sequencing artifact.

This CDR3 has 14 residues. Germline CDR1 MNHEY, CDR2 SMNVEV (reference sequence). The junction had 6 bases not matched to a gene; V was cut back by 4 bases and J by 8 bases. Use of 60 Vbeta and 13 Jbeta primers characterized the PCR. Per the authors' pipeline: About 10 million of 65 million to 95 million unique TCR beta chains were shared, per a later count. Repertoires were generated with immunoSEQ multiplex PCR, while TCRdb's copy carries only in-frame clones and drops some. For V, J and clone size, that table is used; D and trimming come from the DNA. This table holds 100,000 to 150,000 clones, almost 80% found once.

The chain has TRBV27 and TRBJ1-4; TRBD1 aligns across 8 bases. Sequenced: PBMCs. This sequence was found in a female donor in good health and CMV-seronegative. DNA for the CDR3: TGTGCCAGCAGTTCACACAGGGGGGAGGAAAAACTGTTTTTT. This encodes CASSSHRGEEKLFF. The full variable domain, with the rest looked up from reference TRBV27 and TRBJ1-4, is EAQVTQNPRYLITVTGKKLTVTCSQNMNHEYMSWYRQDPGLGLRQIYYSMNVEVTDKGDVPEGYKVSRKEKRNFPLILESPSPNQTSLYFCASSSHRGEEKLFFGSGTQLSVL.